A single sample is the source of the 27 T cell receptor beta chains below, sequenced in a study of T cells in Graves' hyperthyroidism and ophthalmopathy. It was RNA transcripts that yielded the amplified TCR beta CDR3 regions. An initial round of RT-PCR targeting the TCR CDR3 relied on the HTBI primer set. One entry per CDR3 protein results from TCRdb running MiXCR on the multiplex PCR reads. The profile covers about 620,000 distinct CDR3 sequences, with around 15% appearing a single time and 3.8% taken by the ten largest. Sequencing input: blood. Every receptor here comes from a woman aged 25 to 39 with Graves' hyperthyroidism.

To note about this clonotype: The junction shows a germline mismatch at one end, possibly a read error. The J gene is TRBJ2-6, the V gene TRBV5-1, with 12 bases lining up with TRBD2. The CDR3 is 20 residues long. CDR1 and CDR2 from the germline V gene are SGHRS and YFSETQ. The CDR3 nucleotides read TGTGCCAGCAGCTTGGGCGGACTAGCGGGACTAACCTCTGGGGCCAACGTCCTGACTTTC. Encoded protein: CASSLGGLAGLTSGANVLTF.

This clonotype has just a few counts. The rearrangement uses TRBV28 and TRBJ2-2; D uncertain. This CDR3 has 15 amino acids. The V end lost 6 bases, the J end lost 0 bases, and 11 bases lay between the germline ends. Germline values: CDR1 MDHEN, CDR2 SYDVKM. CDR3 DNA: TGTGCCAGCAGAAGGATGATCGCGAACACCGGGGAGCTGTTTTTT. Translated, it gives CASRRMIANTGELFF.

Many counts were recorded for this clonotype. V gene TRBV12-3 or TRBV12-4 combines with J gene TRBJ1-1; no firm D call. The CDR3 has 15 residues. V was cut by 2 bases and J by 4 bases, with 14 bases left in between. The CDR3 reads CASSLYRAFGTEAFF. CDR3 DNA: TGTGCCAGCAGTTTATATCGGGCCTTTGGCACTGAAGCTTTCTTT.

This clonotype was detected once. This may be a read error: a much more frequent sequence differs by one nucleotide. This CDR3 is missing its conserved last phenylalanine or tryptophan, likely due to a read error. In nucleotides, the CDR3 is TGTGCCAGCAGCCGAACCGGGACAGGGGGGGACGAGCAGTACTCC. Protein product: CASSRTGTGGDEQYS. This chain links TRBV28 with TRBJ2-7, with 11 bases fitting TRBD1. Germline assignment: CDR1 MDHEN and CDR2 SYDVKM. This CDR3 is 15 amino acids long. Trimming took 6 bases from V and 5 from J; bases not matched to a gene: 9.

This clonotype appeared many times. J is TRBJ1-2 and V is TRBV6-2 or TRBV6-3; D is perhaps TRBD1 (6 bases). The germline V gene encodes CDR1 MNHEY and CDR2 SVGEGT. Trimming took 2 bases from V and 6 from J, leaving 10 bases between them. The CDR3 is 13 residues long. CDR3 region: CASSYARGDGYTF. CDR3 nucleotide sequence: TGTGCCAGCAGTTACGCCAGGGGAGATGGCTACACCTTC.

The chain joins TRBV11-1 to TRBJ2-6; no firm D call. V gave up 5 bases and J gave up 0 bases, with 11 bases separating them. The CDR3 contains 16 residues. Germline V CDR1 and CDR2: SGHAT, FQDESV (reference sequence). The DNA of the CDR3 is TGTGCCAGCAGCCAAGCTCTCTTCTCTGGGGCCAACGTCCTGACTTTC. Its protein product is CASSQALFSGANVLTF.

CDR3 DNA sequence: TGTGCCAGCAGCGTAGGCCGACGGGGATACGAGCAGTACTTC. It translates to CASSVGRRGYEQYF. The chain has TRBV7-3 and TRBJ2-7; D may be TRBD2 (5 bases). With 5 bases removed from V and 4 bases from J, the gap between germline ends came to 15 bases. In germline, CDR1 is SGHTA, CDR2 FQGTGA. This CDR3 spans 14 amino acids. The full variable domain, completed using reference TRBV7-3 and TRBJ2-7, is GAGVSQTPSNKVTEKGKYVELRCDPISGHTALYWYRQSLGQGPEFLIYFQGTGAADDSGLPNDRFFAVRPEGSVSTLKIQRTERGDSAVYLCASSVGRRGYEQYFGPGTRLTVT.

This clonotype was counted many times. This rearrangement joins TRBV28 to TRBJ2-7, with D unresolved. CDR3 length equals 10 residues. Germline V lookup: CDR1 MDHEN, CDR2 SYDVKM. V lost 5 bases and J 4 bases, leaving 3 bases between the germline ends. CDR3 sequence (DNA): TGTGCCAGCAGTAGATACGAGCAGTACTTC. It codes for CASSRYEQYF.

This clonotype was seen a few times. The V call is TRBV2, the J call TRBJ1-2, with D perhaps matching TRBD1 (6 bases). Trimming removed 3 bases from V and 2 bases from J, with 10 bases in between. CDR3 length equals 14 residues. Germline values: CDR1 SNHLY, CDR2 FYNNEI. Written as DNA, the CDR3 is TGTGCCAGCAGTGACGAGCAGGGGAACTATGGCTACACCTTC. This sequence encodes CASSDEQGNYGYTF.

Concerning this clonotype itself: Since a much larger clone is just one base distant, this may be a read error. CDR3 in DNA: TGCGCCAGCAGCCAACGACCCCAGGGATTCAGCGAGCAGTACTTC. Encoded protein: CASSQRPQGFSEQYF. The chain is built from TRBV5-1 and TRBJ2-7, with a weak D call TRBD1 (5 bases). The CDR3 has 15 residues. The V end was cut by 4 bases, the J end by 6 bases, with 20 bases between. The V gene's germline CDR1 is SGHRS and CDR2 YFSETQ.

This chain connects TRBV20-1 to TRBJ1-1; D ambiguous. Germline CDR1 and CDR2: DFQATT and SNEGSKA (reference sequence). The V gene lost 0 bases and the J gene lost 1 base, with 3 bases spanning the gap. CDR3 length: 12 amino acids. As DNA, the CDR3 is TGCAGTGCTAGAGAGGCGAACACTGAAGCTTTCTTT. It translates to CSAREANTEAFF.

This clonotype was seen many times. This rearrangement joins TRBV10-1 to TRBJ2-7; tentative D call: TRBD2 (5 bases). The CDR3 is 13 residues long. Germline CDR1 and CDR2: WNHNN and SYGVQD (reference sequence). V gave up 4 bases and J gave up 5 bases, with 12 bases separating them. The CDR3 is CASSAGISNEQYF. The CDR3 DNA sequence: TGCGCCAGCAGTGCCGGGATTTCCAACGAGCAGTACTTC.

This clonotype was observed a few times. The rearrangement joins TRBV5-1 to TRBJ2-3; D is ambiguous. Germline V gives CDR1 SGHRS, CDR2 YFSETQ. V lost 0 bases, J lost 0 bases, and 8 bases lay in between. This CDR3 comprises 15 residues. CDR3 sequence reads: CASSLEQTSTDTQYF. The DNA of the CDR3 is TGCGCCAGCAGCTTGGAGCAAACTAGCACAGATACGCAGTATTTT. Full variable domain (rest looked up from reference TRBV5-1 and TRBJ2-3): KAGVTQTPRYLIKTRGQQVTLSCSPISGHRSVSWYQQTPGQGLQFLFEYFSETQRNKGNFPGRFSGRQFSNSRSEMNVSTLELGDSALYLCASSLEQTSTDTQYFGPGTRLTVL.

This clonotype has more than one count but fewer than ten. The V call is TRBV5-4, the J call TRBJ1-2; D gene unclear. CDR1 and CDR2 (germline): SGHNT, YYREEE (reference sequence). The CDR3 totals 13 residues. The ends were cut back, 4 bases at V and 3 bases at J, with 10 bases in the middle. CDR3 DNA: TGTGCCAGCAGCGTCGGACGGCACTATGGCTACACCTTC. This sequence encodes CASSVGRHYGYTF.

This clonotype was seen many times. The rearrangement joins TRBV6-1 to TRBJ1-1; D not resolved. The V end lost 8 bases, the J end lost 5 bases, and 18 bases lay between the germline ends. Germline V gives CDR1 MNHNS, CDR2 SASEGT. This CDR3 contains 14 residues. The CDR3 protein is CASVLFGFGTEAFF. For the CDR3, the DNA is TGTGCCAGCGTGCTTTTCGGGTTTGGGACTGAAGCTTTCTTT.

This rearrangement joins TRBV2 to TRBJ1-6; perhaps TRBD1 as D (6 bases). Germline V gives CDR1 SNHLY, CDR2 FYNNEI. V was cut by 8 bases and J by 7 bases, with 15 bases left in between. The CDR3 length is 14 residues. Written as DNA, the CDR3 is TGTGCCAGCGCGGAGGGGGTTAGGAATTCACCCCTCCACTTT. This encodes CASAEGVRNSPLHF. Based on the CDR3 plus reference TRBV2 and TRBJ1-6, the full variable domain is EPEVTQTPSHQVTQMGQEVILRCVPISNHLYFYWYRQILGQKVEFLVSFYNNEISEKSEIFDDQFSVERPDGSNFTLKIRSTKLEDSAMYFCASAEGVRNSPLHFGNGTRLTVT.

This clonotype was picked up many times. The chain has TRBV28 and TRBJ2-2; D possibly corresponds to TRBD2 (5 bases). Germline assignment: CDR1 MDHEN and CDR2 SYDVKM. The V end was cut by 8 bases, the J end by 5 bases, with 12 bases between. The CDR3 extends over 13 amino acids. CDR3: CASWAGETGELFF. CDR3 sequence (DNA): TGTGCCAGCTGGGCGGGTGAGACCGGGGAGCTGTTTTTT.

The chain couples TRBV6-2 or TRBV6-3 to TRBJ2-3, with D uncertain. V was cut by 5 bases and J by 4 bases, with 7 bases left in between. Germline CDR1 MNHEY, CDR2 SVGEGT. The CDR3 contains 12 residues. This chain's CDR3 is CASSKGPDTQYF. The CDR3 DNA reads as TGTGCCAGCAGTAAGGGTCCAGATACGCAGTATTTT.

The rearrangement links TRBV7-8 to TRBJ2-2, with TRBD2 matching 8 bases. Trimming cost V 5 bases and J 4 bases; bases outside gene matches: 6. Germline CDR1 and CDR2: SGHVS and FQNEAQ. The CDR3 loop spans 15 amino acids. CDR3 region: CASSAGGGPTGELFF. CDR3 nucleotide sequence: TGTGCCAGCAGCGCCGGGGGGGGGCCCACCGGGGAGCTGTTTTTT.

This clonotype was picked up one time. It may be a read error: a sequence one base away is much more abundant. The genes are TRBV5-1 and TRBJ1-1, with TRBD1 as a possible D gene (6 bases). This CDR3 has 15 amino acids. V was trimmed by 0 bases and J by 1 base, leaving 10 bases between them. In germline, CDR1 is SGHRS, CDR2 YFSETQ. CDR3 bases: TGCGCCAGCAGCTTGGTGGGGGCTACGAACACTGAAGCTTTCTTT. It specifies CASSLVGATNTEAFF.

The table lists this clonotype with a few counts. V gene TRBV7-8 combines with J gene TRBJ2-1; 11 nucleotides align to TRBD2. The junction had 8 bases not matched to a gene; V was cut back by 3 bases and J by 7 bases. The CDR3 runs 16 residues. Germline CDR1 and CDR2: SGHVS and FQNEAQ. CDR3 DNA sequence: TGTGCCAGCAGCTTCAGGCTACTAGCGGGAGTGAATGAGCAGTTCTTC. As protein: CASSFRLLAGVNEQFF.

There are many counts of this clonotype. The chain has TRBV20-1 and TRBJ2-3, with D unresolved. V lost 6 bases to trimming and J lost 2 bases, with 6 bases between them. The germline V gene encodes CDR1 DFQATT and CDR2 SNEGSKA (reference sequence). The CDR3 length is 11 residues. The CDR3, as DNA: TGCAGTGCCCCGAACACAGATACGCAGTATTTT. Amino acids: CSAPNTDTQYF.

To note about this clonotype: The junction differs from germline at one of its ends, possibly a read error. The V call is TRBV28, the J call TRBJ2-2, with D perhaps matching TRBD1 (6 bases). The V gene's germline CDR1 is MDHEN and CDR2 SYDVKM. The CDR3 extends over 16 amino acids. The chain's CDR3 is CARSRPYRANTGELFF. CDR3 bases: TGTGCCCGCAGTCGGCCCTACAGGGCGAACACCGGGGAGCTGTTTTTT.

This clonotype came up many times. The V call is TRBV7-8, the J call TRBJ1-2; tentatively, D is TRBD1 (5 bases). The germline V gene encodes CDR1 SGHVS and CDR2 FQNEAQ. Trimming removed 2 bases from V and 9 bases from J, with 13 bases in between. CDR3 length: 13 residues. The CDR3 sequence is CASSLSQGYSYTF. For the CDR3, the DNA is TGTGCCAGCAGCTTATCGCAGGGATATAGCTACACCTTC.

In this sample, this clonotype turned up a few times. The V call is TRBV19, the J call TRBJ1-2; D gene ambiguous. The CDR3 length is 14 residues. The germline V and J ends were trimmed by 0 bases and 2 bases, with 7 bases remaining between them. Germline CDR1 and CDR2: LNHDA and SQIVND (reference sequence). CDR3 region: CASSIDLLNYGYTF. CDR3 sequence (DNA): TGTGCCAGTAGTATAGATCTGCTCAACTATGGCTACACCTTC.

This clonotype was seen at least ten times. The gene calls are TRBV28 and TRBJ2-1, with D maybe TRBD2 (6 bases). The CDR3 sequence is 14 residues long. V was trimmed by 3 bases and J by 7 bases, leaving 13 bases between them. Germline lookup yields CDR1 MDHEN and CDR2 SYDVKM. DNA of the CDR3: TGTGCCAGCAGTTTTAGGGGCGGGAAAAATGAGCAGTTCTTC. The encoded protein is CASSFRGGKNEQFF.

This clonotype came up a few times. The chain carries TRBV7-9 and TRBJ1-1; D unresolved. The germline gives CDR1 SEHNR, CDR2 FQNEAQ (reference sequence). V was pared by 3 bases and J by 6 bases, with 8 bases between. The CDR3 spans 12 residues. In DNA form, the CDR3 reads TGTGCCAGCAGCTTTGAGGGCCCTGAAGCTTTCTTT. This translates into CASSFEGPEAFF. The complete variable domain, with remaining parts taken from reference TRBV7-9 and TRBJ1-1, reads DTGVSQNPRHKITKRGQNVTFRCDPISEHNRLYWYRQTLGQGPEFLTYFQNEAQLEKSRLLSDRFSAERPKGSFSTLEIQRTEQGDSAMYLCASSFEGPEAFFGQGTRLTVV.